The 11 T cell receptor beta chains listed next were all sequenced from one sample in a study of blood T cell repertoires in COVID-19. Assay used: immunoSEQ multiplex PCR; TCRdb lists only in-frame clones, some missing. The repertoire holds around 400,000 clones, with 83% as singletons. Source material: PBMCs or T cells enriched from blood (not recorded which). These receptor sequences come from a woman in her 50s who had recovered from COVID-19.

The V and J genes are TRBV27 and TRBJ1-1; possibly TRBD1 for D (5 bases). The V end was cut by 5 bases, the J end by 6 bases, with 16 bases between. The CDR3 spans 14 residues. Germline V lookup: CDR1 MNHEY, CDR2 SMNVEV (reference sequence). The CDR3 DNA is TGTGCCAGCAGTCAGGGCAGCCTTTTGGCTGAAGCTTTCTTT. This sequence encodes CASSQGSLLAEAFF.

The V gene is TRBV27, the J gene TRBJ1-2; the match to TRBD1 covers 7 bases. Trimming removed 2 bases from V and 0 bases from J; junction bases left unmatched: 0. CDR3 length: 14 residues. Germline CDR1 is MNHEY and CDR2 is SMNVEV (reference sequence). Here the CDR3 DNA reads TGTGCCAGCAGTTTACAGGGGGCTAACTATGGCTACACCTTC. It codes for CASSLQGANYGYTF.

The chain combines TRBV6-2 or TRBV6-3 with TRBJ2-7, with 9 bases aligning to TRBD2. Germline lookup yields CDR1 MNHEY and CDR2 SVGEGT. Unmatched junction bases numbered 1, after V lost 4 bases and J lost 9 bases. The CDR3 totals 11 residues. CDR3 residues: CASSFSGGQYF. CDR3 nucleotide sequence: TGTGCCAGCAGTTTTAGCGGGGGGCAGTACTTC.

This chain joins TRBV12-3 or TRBV12-4 and TRBJ2-7; the D gene is possibly TRBD1 (5 bases). The CDR3 contains 13 residues. The V end lost 6 bases, the J end lost 7 bases, and 16 bases lay between the germline ends. CDR3 nucleotide sequence: TGTGCCAGCAGCAGGGCCAACCTCTTGGAGCAGTACTTC. Protein: CASSRANLLEQYF.

The chain is built from TRBV30 and TRBJ1-2; no definite D call. Trimming took 1 base from V and 4 from J, leaving 10 bases between them. CDR1 and CDR2 from the germline V gene are GTSNPN and SVGIG (reference sequence). This CDR3 region has 13 residues. The chain's CDR3 is CAWSAAGVYGYTF. The DNA of the CDR3 is TGTGCCTGGAGTGCGGCGGGAGTCTATGGCTACACCTTC.

The rearrangement links TRBV7-2 to TRBJ1-3; D ambiguous. The CDR3 runs 15 residues. V dropped 5 bases and J dropped 1 base, with 12 bases sitting between them. The germline CDR1 and CDR2 sequences are SGHTA and FQGNSA. CDR3 sequence: CASSVRVRSGNTIYF. For the CDR3, the DNA is TGTGCCAGCAGCGTCCGGGTGAGGTCTGGAAACACCATATATTTT.

The rearrangement uses TRBV18 and TRBJ1-1, with D possibly TRBD1 on 5 matching bases. Looked up from germline, CDR1 is KGHSH and CDR2 is LQKENI. This CDR3 comprises 13 residues. The V end lost 1 base, the J end lost 7 bases, and 10 bases lay between the germline ends. The CDR3 DNA reads TGTGCCAGCTCACCACTTCGTCAGGGTGAAGCTTTCTTT. It specifies CASSPLRQGEAFF. Supplemented by reference TRBV18 and TRBJ1-1, the full variable domain reads NAGVMQNPRHLVRRRGQEARLRCSPMKGHSHVYWYRQLPEEGLKFMVYLQKENIIDESGMPKERFSAEFPKEGPSILRIQQVVRGDSAAYFCASSPLRQGEAFFGQGTRLTVV.

The chain links TRBV7-2 to TRBJ1-6; D perhaps matches TRBD1 (6 bases). CDR1 SGHTA and CDR2 FQGNSA come from the germline V gene. Trimming left V 8 bases short and J 8 bases short, with 19 bases between. CDR3 length: 15 residues. The DNA for the CDR3 is TGTGCCAGCTCAACCCTGCAGGGGAACGATTCACCCCTCCACTTT. This encodes CASSTLQGNDSPLHF.

The rearrangement joins TRBV19 to TRBJ1-4, with D unclear. Germline CDR1 reads LNHDA; CDR2 reads SQIVND (reference sequence). The CDR3 has 17 amino acids. V was pared by 3 bases and J by 6 bases, with 20 bases between. CDR3 residues: CASSIIAEAGRDEKLFF. The CDR3 DNA reads TGTGCCAGTAGTATCATCGCCGAGGCCGGGAGGGATGAAAAACTGTTTTTT.

This clone was seen just once. V usage is TRBV2 and J usage is TRBJ2-5; a weak D match, TRBD2 (6 bases). The CDR3 loop spans 14 amino acids. The V end lost 9 bases, the J end lost 2 bases, and 16 bases lay between the germline ends. Germline V gene sequence: CDR1 SNHLY, CDR2 FYNNEI. CDR3 protein: CASRGRTVQETQYF. In nucleotides, the CDR3 is TGTGCCAGTCGGGGGAGGACCGTTCAAGAGACCCAGTACTTC.

Concerning this clone itself: Distinct nucleotide sequences in the sample also encode this CDR3. This CDR3 reads CASSYSGGGTEAFF. CDR3 sequence (DNA): TGTGCCAGCAGTTACTCCGGGGGAGGCACTGAAGCTTTCTTT. The V gene is TRBV6-5, the J gene TRBJ1-1, with D perhaps matching TRBD1 (5 bases). Trimming pared 0 bases from V and 4 bases from J, leaving 9 bases between. Germline V gene data show CDR1 as MNHEY and CDR2 as SVGAGI. CDR3 length equals 14 residues.